Only a few counts were recorded for the clone carrying this T cell receptor beta chain. Its specificity is not known. One base away lies a much larger clone, so this may be a sequencing read error. Moderate-to-severe activity, CAS ≥3, NOSPECS ≥4 and a duration under 3 months were seen in donors with ophthalmopathy. This entry comes from a study of Graves' ophthalmopathy and Graves' hyperthyroidism. Across the study: Researchers obtained peripheral blood at initial diagnosis, before any treatment had begun. General study results and limits: A 13-signature model separated ophthalmopathy from stable hyperthyroidism, reaching around 88% sensitivity and almost 82% specificity cross-validated. A majority of expanded thyroid clonotypes exceeding 0.001 frequency were likewise present in blood.

Germline V lookup: CDR1 MGHRA, CDR2 YSYEKL. CDR3 length equals 19 residues. The sequenced template was RNA, covering the TCR beta CDR3 region. HTBI-primed RT-PCR formed the first round, and a multiplex PCR formed the second. A single record per CDR3 protein comes from TCRdb applying MiXCR to the multiplex PCR reads. The table lists approximately 330,000 distinct CDR3 sequences, under 20% of them singletons. The source material was peripheral blood. The J gene is TRBJ2-7, the V gene TRBV4-1; 10 nucleotides line up with TRBD2. The TCR originated in an adult man with Graves' ophthalmopathy. The CDR3 region is CASGQGETFRASGRSEQYF. DNA for the CDR3: TGCGCCAGCGGCCAAGGGGAAACCTTTAGGGCTAGCGGGAGATCCGAGCAGTACTTC.